One and the same sample provided the 25 T cell receptor beta chains below, sequenced in a study of blood T cell repertoires in COVID-19. Sequenced by immunoSEQ multiplex PCR; TCRdb stores in-frame clones only, minus some. The sample includes a few hundred thousand clones, 85% to 90% seen only once; the top ten take about 10%. The sequencing input was PBMCs or T cells enriched from blood (not recorded which). These receptors were taken from a woman under 30 who had recovered from COVID-19.

This CDR3 is CASTRGQAGSYNEQFF. The CDR3 nucleotides are TGTGCCAGTACTCGAGGGCAAGCGGGCTCCTACAATGAGCAGTTCTTC. The chain is built from TRBV19 and TRBJ2-1, with D perhaps matching TRBD2 (6 bases). V was clipped by 7 bases and J by 0 bases, with 16 bases between them. This CDR3 spans 16 amino acids. The germline V gene has CDR1 LNHDA and CDR2 SQIVND (reference sequence). Filled out from reference TRBV19 and TRBJ2-1, the complete variable domain reads DGGITQSPKYLFRKEGQNVTLSCEQNLNHDAMYWYRQDPGQGLRLIYYSQIVNDFQKGDIAEGYSVSREKKESFPLTVTSAQKNPTAFYLCASTRGQAGSYNEQFFGPGTRLTVL.

This clone was detected ten times or more. V usage is TRBV5-5 and J usage is TRBJ1-5; D is unresolved. The CDR3 covers 13 residues. Germline values: CDR1 SGHKS, CDR2 YYEKEE (reference sequence). V lost 4 bases and J lost 3, with 8 bases in between. CDR3 region: CASSQAINQPQHF. The CDR3 DNA reads TGTGCCAGCAGCCAGGCCATCAATCAGCCCCAGCATTTT.

The genes are TRBV30 and TRBJ2-3, with TRBD2 matching over 7 bases. The CDR3 has 14 residues. Germline values: CDR1 GTSNPN, CDR2 SVGIG (reference sequence). V was clipped by 4 bases and J by 3 bases; unmatched bases: 7. CDR3 nucleotides: TGTGCCTGGAATGGGGGGGGTGGTACAGATACGCAGTATTTT. Its protein product is CAWNGGGGTDTQYF.

In this sample, this clone turned up a few times. This chain joins TRBV27 and TRBJ1-1, with D unclear. Looked up from germline, CDR1 is MNHEY and CDR2 is SMNVEV (reference sequence). V lost 6 bases and J lost 1, with 9 bases in between. The CDR3 spans 13 residues. CDR3 sequence (DNA): TGTGCCAGCAGCATCTCAGGGAACACTGAAGCTTTCTTT. This codes for CASSISGNTEAFF.

This chain uses TRBV18 with TRBJ1-5; a possible D gene is TRBD1 (5 bases). V lost 4 bases, J lost 3 bases, and 10 bases lay in between. Germline CDR1 and CDR2: KGHSH and LQKENI. The CDR3 totals 14 residues. CDR3 sequence: CASSLQENNQPQHF. DNA of the CDR3: TGTGCCAGCTCACTACAGGAGAACAATCAGCCCCAGCATTTT.

The chain carries TRBV24-1 and TRBJ1-4; 8 bases map to TRBD1. Germline V gene lookup returns CDR1 KGHDR and CDR2 SFDVKD. This CDR3 has 15 amino acids. With 4 bases clipped from V and 8 bases from J, the junction kept 8 bases outside the gene matches. The CDR3 loop reads CATSDPTGGVEKLFF. As DNA, the CDR3 is TGTGCCACCAGTGACCCTACAGGGGGTGTAGAAAAACTGTTTTTT.

The chain has TRBV18 and TRBJ1-3; 10 bases are shared with TRBD1. The CDR3 extends over 18 amino acids. Germline assignment: CDR1 KGHSH and CDR2 LQKENI. V was clipped by 6 bases and J by 0 bases; unmatched bases: 11. CDR3 amino acids: CASSRDRGTTGSGNTIYF. Written as DNA, the CDR3 is TGTGCCAGCTCCCGGGACAGGGGCACGACTGGCTCTGGAAACACCATATATTTT.

The chain is built from TRBV5-5 and TRBJ1-5; D remains ambiguous. This CDR3 spans 16 amino acids. The germline V gene encodes CDR1 SGHKS and CDR2 YYEKEE (reference sequence). Trimming removed 4 bases at V and 0 bases at J, with 14 bases between. The CDR3 is CASSSTSRGSNQPQHF. The CDR3 bases are TGTGCCAGCAGCAGCACAAGCCGCGGTAGCAATCAGCCCCAGCATTTT.

The rearrangement uses TRBV2 and TRBJ1-1; D unresolved. The CDR3 runs 11 residues. CDR1 and CDR2 (germline): SNHLY, FYNNEI. Trimming shortened V by 7 bases and J by 0 bases, and 3 bases separated the two germline ends. Written as DNA, the CDR3 is TGTGCCAGCACCTTGAACACTGAAGCTTTCTTT. The encoded protein is CASTLNTEAFF.

Worth noting for this clone: This sequence may be a read error, since a much larger clone differs from it by one base. This chain uses TRBV5-8 with TRBJ1-1; 7 bases fit TRBD1. The J segment lost 1 base and the V segment lost 3 bases, leaving 3 bases of the junction unmatched. This CDR3 is built from 14 residues. The germline V gene has CDR1 SGHTS and CDR2 YDEGEE. The CDR3 region has the DNA TGTGCCAGCAGCTCCGGGACAGCGAACACTGAAGCTTTCTTT. Its protein product is CASSSGTANTEAFF.

The V and J genes are TRBV5-6 and TRBJ1-1; unclear D gene. Trimming shortened V by 2 bases and J by 4 bases, and 6 bases separated the two germline ends. CDR1 and CDR2 (germline): SGHDT, YYEEEE. The CDR3 spans 12 residues. CDR3 coding DNA: TGTGCCAGCAGCTTAACTATCACTGAAGCTTTCTTT. It specifies CASSLTITEAFF.

J is TRBJ2-7 and V is TRBV4-1; D unclear. V was cut by 3 bases and J by 4 bases, with 22 bases left in between. CDR3 length: 17 residues. Germline V gene data show CDR1 as MGHRA and CDR2 as YSYEKL. The CDR3 sequence is CASSQAVNTAALYEQYF. The CDR3 bases are TGCGCCAGCAGCCAGGCGGTCAATACGGCAGCACTATACGAGCAGTACTTC.

This chain connects TRBV2 to TRBJ1-6; D call uncertain. Germline V CDR1 and CDR2: SNHLY, FYNNEI. The ends were cut back, 6 bases at V and 7 bases at J, with 13 bases in the middle. The CDR3 loop spans 14 amino acids. CDR3 sequence: CASRVQAVNSPLHF. CDR3 DNA sequence: TGTGCCAGCAGGGTCCAGGCCGTCAATTCACCCCTCCACTTT.

CDR3 bases: TGTGCCAGCAGCTTATCCGAGGCCTATGGCTACACCTTC. Its translation is CASSLSEAYGYTF. The chain carries TRBV7-3 and TRBJ1-2; D is uncertain. The germline V gene has CDR1 SGHTA and CDR2 FQGTGA. There are 13 residues in the CDR3. V was shortened by 2 bases and J by 4 bases, with 8 bases between the two germline ends.

This sequence joins TRBV10-3 and TRBJ1-3; no reliable D call. The CDR3 contains 16 residues. With 6 bases removed from V and 4 bases from J, the gap between germline ends came to 19 bases. Germline CDR1 ENHRY, CDR2 SYGVKD. The CDR3 reads CAIRPPGLRAGNTIYF. CDR3 bases: TGTGCCATCAGGCCACCGGGATTAAGAGCAGGAAACACCATATATTTT.

This clone occurred a few times. The genes are TRBV6-5 and TRBJ2-7, with a possible D match to TRBD2 (6 bases). CDR3 length equals 15 residues. Germline values: CDR1 MNHEY, CDR2 SVGAGI. The V gene lost 1 base and the J gene lost 6 bases, with 16 bases spanning the gap. The chain's CDR3 is CASSYYRRGSGEQYF. In nucleotides, the CDR3 is TGTGCCAGCAGTTACTACAGGCGGGGATCAGGCGAGCAGTACTTC.

The V call is TRBV9, the J call TRBJ2-3; TRBD2 agrees at 13 bases. The CDR3 spans 16 residues. The junction had 2 bases not matched to a gene; V was cut back by 3 bases and J by 1 base. Germline V gives CDR1 SGDLS, CDR2 YYNGEE. CDR3 in amino acids: CASSGTSGGGTDTQYF. The CDR3 coding sequence is TGTGCCAGCAGCGGGACTAGCGGGGGCGGCACAGATACGCAGTATTTT.

The V gene is TRBV5-4, the J gene TRBJ1-2; TRBD1 might be the D (6 bases). Germline loops: CDR1 SGHNT, CDR2 YYREEE (reference sequence). This CDR3 is 14 amino acids long. The germline V and J ends were trimmed by 1 base and 4 bases, with 11 bases remaining between them. CDR3 amino acids: CASSLPRGPYGYTF. The CDR3, as DNA: TGTGCCAGCAGCTTGCCCAGGGGACCCTATGGCTACACCTTC.

The chain links TRBV28 to TRBJ2-7; 9 bases match TRBD1. Germline lookup yields CDR1 MDHEN and CDR2 SYDVKM. The CDR3 has 16 residues. The ends lost 6 bases at V and 0 bases at J; junction bases unmatched: 9. The CDR3 DNA reads TGTGCCAGCAGCCGAGGGGGACAGGGCTCCTCCTACGAGCAGTACTTC. This translates into CASSRGGQGSSYEQYF.

This chain uses TRBV28 with TRBJ1-2, with D hard to call. Germline V CDR1 and CDR2: MDHEN, SYDVKM. The CDR3 is 14 amino acids. V was clipped by 6 bases and J by 4 bases, with 15 bases between them. This CDR3 is CASSVEAWSYGYTF. The CDR3 coding sequence is TGTGCCAGCAGCGTCGAGGCGTGGAGCTATGGCTACACCTTC.

A word on this clone: Other DNA sequences in this sample translate to the same CDR3. The chain is built from TRBV19 and TRBJ2-7; 11 bases agree with TRBD2. Per germline, CDR1 LNHDA and CDR2 SQIVND (reference sequence). This CDR3 has 13 residues. Trimming took 4 bases from V and 5 from J; bases not matched to a gene: 1. CDR3 in amino acids: CASSRGLADEQYF. CDR3 DNA: TGTGCCAGTAGTAGGGGACTAGCGGACGAGCAGTACTTC.

The chain couples TRBV11-2 to TRBJ2-1; 7 bases fit TRBD2. The length of the CDR3 is 16 residues. Trimming at V came to 1 base and at J to 7 bases, leaving 10 bases not matched to a gene. CDR1 is SGHAT, CDR2 FQNNGV, per germline. In DNA form, the CDR3 reads TGTGCCAGCAGCTTAGGAGGGAGGGCCTCTACGAATGAGCAGTTCTTC. It is translated as CASSLGGRASTNEQFF.

The chain combines TRBV6-5 with TRBJ1-1, with D unclear. V was shortened by 6 bases and J by 2 bases, with 10 bases between the two germline ends. This CDR3 is built from 13 residues. The germline CDR1 and CDR2 sequences are MNHEY and SVGAGI. DNA for the CDR3: TGTGCCAGCAGGTGGGCCGCCAACACTGAAGCTTTCTTT. Protein product: CASRWAANTEAFF.

This clone was seen a handful of times. The rearrangement links TRBV30 to TRBJ2-7; a weak D match, TRBD2 (6 bases). This CDR3 has 14 residues. V was clipped by 4 bases and J by 3 bases, with 16 bases between them. Per germline, CDR1 GTSNPN and CDR2 SVGIG (reference sequence). The CDR3 DNA is TGTGCCTGGACCTTTGGGGGGTTCAGCTACGAGCAGTACTTC. This encodes CAWTFGGFSYEQYF.

This sequence joins TRBV28 and TRBJ2-1, with D tentatively TRBD1 (6 bases). This CDR3 contains 11 residues. Trimming removed 8 bases at V and 15 bases at J, with 17 bases between. Germline V lookup: CDR1 MDHEN, CDR2 SYDVKM. The CDR3 sequence is CASGTRDNGFF. The CDR3 nucleotides are TGTGCCAGCGGTACCCGGGACAATGGGTTCTTC.